The TCR beta chain under discussion was sequenced for a study of long-term antiretroviral therapy in people with HIV. As to this clone: Its antigen is still unknown.

General study findings and limits: Pre-ART clonal expansions dominated every time point's repertoire.

Trimming pared 5 bases from V and 6 bases from J, leaving 10 bases between. Per the germline V gene, CDR1 is SQVTM and CDR2 is ANQGSEA. This CDR3 comprises 11 residues. At minimum, one pre-ART and two post-ART PBMC samples were obtained from each donor. Prior to DNA extraction, the samples held roughly 0.85-10 million cryopreserved PBMC. Running of the v3.0 immunoSEQ assay took place at survey level. Sequencing targeted 40,000-50,000 T-cell genomes per sample. Produced via immunoSEQ multiplex PCR; TCRdb's table is partial and in-frame only. The sample contains about 39,000 clones, roughly nine tenths of which appear only once.

Sequences were derived from unsorted PBMCs, sampled 1.2 years after starting antiretroviral therapy. The chain couples TRBV29-1 to TRBJ1-1; D not resolved. This sequence was found in a woman aged 45 to 65 with HIV. CDR3: CSVIITSEAFF. DNA of the CDR3: TGCAGCGTTATCATCACGTCTGAAGCTTTCTTT.